This T cell receptor beta chain was observed in a study of T cell clones after liver transplantation. At the level of the study: A pre-transplant mixed lymphocyte reaction with TCRbeta sequencing defined graft-donor-reactive clones followed in post-transplant blood.

Points from the study as a whole: Circulating graft-donor-reactive CD4 TCRbeta sequences fell significantly post-transplant in most of the 8 subjects.

Note on this clone: Its antigen is still unknown.

The ends lost 11 bases at V and 0 bases at J; junction bases unmatched: 10. The CDR3 loop spans 17 amino acids. Germline V gene data show CDR1 as SEHNR and CDR2 as FQNEAQ (reference sequence). This table comes from immunoSEQ multiplex PCR, and its TCRdb copy is limited to in-frame clones, with some not included. The sample holds about 24,000 clones, 55% to 70% seen once. Sequenced material: CD4+ T cells from blood, taken before liver transplant. The chain carries TRBV7-9 and TRBJ2-1; TRBD2 matches 13 bases. The receptor comes from a human donor who received a liver transplant. In DNA, the CDR3 is TGTGCCTCAACCGGGACTAGCGGGGAGAGCTCCTACAATGAGCAGTTCTTC. Its protein product is CASTGTSGESSYNEQFF.